The subject of this entry is one TCR beta chain. Its antigen has not been determined. The record has no base qualities; no much larger clone is one base away. The data were taken from a study of cytomegalovirus exposure and HLA in healthy donors (TCRdb year 2017). A note on the overall study: An earlier analysis of 587 of the donors reported about 260 Gb of sequence data and some 110 million unique TCR beta sequences obtained from roughly 170 million T cells. An early release that covered more than 550 HLA-typed donors contained around 300 gigabases of sequencing data and about 84 million unique TCR sequences. Of the 300 to 500 genotyped donors, 81% were placed in the genetic ancestry cluster associated with self-reported Caucasian donors. The study was designed to test whether signatures of past pathogen exposure could be identified by cataloging public T cell receptors. The T cell repertoires of under 700 subjects were profiled by immunosequencing and related to cytomegalovirus serostatus. A separate validation cohort of 100 to 150 different subjects was used in addition to the approximately 640-subject first cohort. To predict cytomegalovirus infection status, the study brought together high-throughput TCR immunosequencing, statistical association of individual TCRs with disease status, and machine learning. A later analysis re-examined previously published TCR beta repertoires from around 670 donors and added high-resolution HLA genotyping to investigate patterns of TCR occurrence. Rather than drawing on any new phenotypic data, the later analysis identified candidate immune exposures from TCR beta sequences and the way those sequences occurred across donors. In an earlier analysis of around 540 of the donors, high-throughput TCR beta sequencing was used to judge whether each TCR beta V gene segment behaved as functional or pseudogenic. Alongside the repertoire data, information on donor age, sex, ethnicity and CMV serostatus was compiled. A later genetic analysis used genome-wide SNP genotypes for about 65% of the 666 donors, treating that subset as a discovery cohort. Every discovery cohort repertoire had been produced on one sequencing platform. HLA typing included class I and class II loci at four-digit resolution. The number of donors typed differed by locus, with about 620-630 for A, B, C, DRB1 and DQB1, roughly 520 for DQA1, about 610 for DPA1, and some 450 for DPB1. A handful of DR-DQ haplotypes were handled as single units for association and clustering because linkage in the cohort was strong. Among about 400 genotyped donors of the cohort, an average of around 240,000 unique TCR beta nucleotide sequences was sequenced per donor, of which 15% to 20% were non-productive. Study-level results and caveats: In vitro tests confirmed that three of the cytomegalovirus-associated TCR beta chains recognize cytomegalovirus antigens. Strong co-occurrence of HLA alleles, especially DR and DQ, made assigning TCR associations to individual alleles difficult. Linkage disequilibrium might explain the correlated functional status among segregating V segments, but an unknown experimental factor could not be ruled out. Immune exposure information for the cohort was limited to CMV serostatus. Most TCR sequences were seen in very few donors, while some public TCRs were found in many individuals. A cluster of highly shared sequence variants was judged likely to represent a technical artifact of the sequencing pipeline. A further reported finding was that TCR beta sequences accurately predicted the HLA-A and HLA-B alleles for most subjects in the first cohort. According to a later genetic analysis, donors in an Asian-associated ancestry cluster had fewer N-insertions in productive TCRs than the approximately 610-donor mean. Only TCR beta chains were sequenced in this cohort, and the absence of alpha or paired-chain data limited detectable features. V-gene and J-gene trimming of TCR beta chains was associated with a missense DCLRE1C variant in a later genetic analysis, and the association was replicated in an independent cohort. The study gave a list of 150 to 200 TCR beta chains associated with cytomegalovirus. A later analysis associated about 16,000 TCR beta sequences with specific HLA alleles at a false discovery rate of 0.05. It was suggested by the authors that the approach could potentially be generalized to other disease states and immunological phenotypes. Some IMGT-functional V segments, including TRBV6-2 and TRBV6-3, could not be distinguished by the 87-base-pair reads and were therefore excluded. In both the original and validation cohorts, the classifier was reported to diagnose cytomegalovirus status with high specificity and sensitivity. In a later analysis, most CMV-associated TCR beta chains were found to appear HLA-restricted, with HLA associations seemingly driven largely by CMV exposure. Sequencing depth was assumed to be roughly uniform across donors in the presence/absence analyses, though that assumption may not hold. In a later analysis, HLA-associated TCR beta chains were found to be more clonally expanded and to have lower generation probabilities than equally common non-associated chains. A later analysis reported that several top co-occurrence clusters appeared linked to parvovirus B19, influenza, CMV and Epstein-Barr virus. Because counts were too low, more than 15 rarely observed V segments, including chromosome 9 orphons, were excluded from the earlier analysis of some 590 of the donors. According to a later analysis, TCR association rates differed among HLA loci, with DRB1 alleles showing the most associated TCRs and HLA-C alleles showing the fewest. In an earlier analysis of more than 450 of the donors, most TCR beta V segments were observed in productive rearrangements about 87% or about 30% of the time, broadly matching IMGT annotations. HLA typing was unavailable for some donors at each locus, so association tests used only the typed subset.

Libraries came from the immunoSEQ multiplex PCR assay. For the multiplex PCR, a mixture combining 60 forward primers for TCR Vbeta segments and 13 reverse primers for TCR Jbeta segments was used. A multiplex PCR assay on genomic DNA amplified the CDR3 region of rearranged TCR beta genes. The Illumina HiSeq System was used to sequence the amplified TCR beta libraries as 87-base-pair reads. As for the original processing: In a later analysis, roughly 80 million unique TCR beta chains were counted across the 666 repertoires, and approximately 11 million of these chains were shared by at least two donors. Raw reads were error-corrected and collapsed into unique sequences by a nearest-neighbor algorithm in which closely related sequences were merged to remove PCR and sequencing errors. CDR3 sequences were aligned to IMGT reference sequences to assign V, D and J gene segments. For a sequence to be retained, at least a six-nucleotide match to both a V gene segment and a J gene segment was required. Rearrangements were classified as productive when the CDR3 lacked stop codons and remained in frame with V and J, and all other rearrangements were classified as non-productive. CDR3 was defined by IMGT convention, running from the second conserved V-encoded cysteine to the conserved J-encoded phenylalanine. In an earlier analysis of more than 550 of the donors, sequences lacking an unambiguous match to a single V gene segment were excluded. An earlier analysis of over 450 of the donors classified V segments as functional when productive rearrangements were above 56.7% and as segregating when the standard deviation between donors was above 5%. A statistical classification framework was built for diagnosing cytomegalovirus status from the catalog of TCR beta chain sequences. V and J gene assignment, in a later analysis, came from comparing TCR nucleotide sequences with IMGT/GENE-DB human TR gene sequences. The TCRdist pipeline was used in a later analysis to assign CDR3 sequences and most-parsimonious VDJ recombination scenarios. In a later analysis, each TCR beta chain was defined by its CDR3 amino acid sequence together with its V-gene family, and reads lacking a unique V-gene family were excluded. To address suspected cross-contamination and a sequencing artifact, a later analysis removed roughly 640 highly shared, low-generation-probability nucleotide sequences. In a later analysis, a clonal expansion index was calculated for each public chain from normalized within-repertoire ranks of inferred template counts. Generation probabilities in a later analysis came from a VDJ recombination model fitted to out-of-frame rearrangements, and those results were checked against IGoR. In a later analysis, TCR-TCR, TCR-HLA and TCR-CMV co-occurrence was scored with hypergeometric tests, and a repertoire-size bias correction was applied to TCR pairs. To estimate false discovery rates, a later analysis permuted the HLA or CMV assignments 20 times. In a later analysis, co-occurring TCRs were grouped using DBSCAN, and TCRdist sequence similarity was added for clustering within HLA-allele-positive subsets. Repertoires with fewer than 30,000 or more than 120,000 public chains, plus five repertoires with anomalous nucleotide sharing, were excluded from co-occurrence clustering. Held by TCRdb, this immuneACCESS table contains in-frame sequences only and omits some clones. Under half of the omission traces to an unresolved V gene where checked; the cause of the rest is unknown. The DNA was the basis for D and trimming; V, J and clone size are from that table. The table for this sample lists roughly 100,000 clones; more than 60% of them were counted only once. Roughly 8.6% of the sample belongs to the ten largest clones.

The cohort consisted of hundreds of healthy bone marrow donors. Cohort members were all nominally healthy when sampled, although unrecorded immune exposures were likely present. The donor tested CMV seropositive, placing the donor among the approximately 290 seropositive members of the cohort. Every donor gave a peripheral blood sample, and the peripheral blood mononuclear cells from that sample were used for TCR beta sequencing. The Qiagen DNeasy Blood Extraction Kit was used to extract genomic DNA from the blood cell samples. CDR1 SGHAT and CDR2 FQNNGV were looked up in the germline V gene. The CDR3 runs 14 amino acids, cysteine and phenylalanine included. The DNA shown is the 42-base CDR3, in frame from base 1. At the junction V is shortened by 5 bases and J by 2 bases; bases outside the gene matches: 5.

Sequencing was done on a sample of PBMCs. The V and J genes are TRBV11-2 and TRBJ2-5; a stretch of 7 junction bases matches TRBD1. The receptor comes from a woman aged 40-49 years in good health and CMV-seropositive. The CDR3 here reads CASSTGQVQETQYF. The nucleotide sequence is TGTGCCAGCAGCACCGGACAGGTGCAAGAGACCCAGTACTTC.